This TCR beta chain was sequenced during a study of CD8 T cells in ankylosing spondylitis. The study, taken as a whole, reports: Disease-associated clones were reportedly significantly overrepresented in matched ankylosing spondylitis synovial fluid. There were earlier reports of some motif variants in reactive arthritis synovial fluid and blood.

The V gene's germline CDR1 is DFQATT and CDR2 SNEGSKA (reference sequence). CDR3 length: 14 amino acids. After removal of 3 bases from V and 7 bases from J, the junction contained 7 bases not matched to a gene. The sample holds many counts of this clonotype. What it binds is unknown. Via MiXCR, TCRdb re-called the 5' RACE reads, giving one row per CDR3 protein. Of some 120,000 distinct CDR3 sequences in the sample, roughly 6.6% were seen once. The receptor was isolated from a male donor with ankylosing spondylitis or in good health (not recorded which). The V call is TRBV20-1, the J call TRBJ1-5, with 9 bases fitting TRBD1. The material sequenced was blood, either unsorted or a sorted T cell fraction (not recorded which). The CDR3 nucleotides are TGCAGTGCTAGGGGGGGGACAGGGCGACAGCCCCAGCATTTT. Translated, it gives CSARGGTGRQPQHF.